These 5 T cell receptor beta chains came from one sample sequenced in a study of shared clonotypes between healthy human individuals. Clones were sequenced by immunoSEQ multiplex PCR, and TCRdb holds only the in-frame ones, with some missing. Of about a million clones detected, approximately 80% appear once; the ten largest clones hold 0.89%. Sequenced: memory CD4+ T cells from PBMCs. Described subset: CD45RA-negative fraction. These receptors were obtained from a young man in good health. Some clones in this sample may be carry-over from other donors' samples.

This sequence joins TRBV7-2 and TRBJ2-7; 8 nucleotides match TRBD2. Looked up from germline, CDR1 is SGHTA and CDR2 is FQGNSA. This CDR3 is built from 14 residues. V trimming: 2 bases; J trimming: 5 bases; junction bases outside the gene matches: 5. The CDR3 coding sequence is TGTGCCAGCAGCTTATCCGGGAGGGCCGACGAGCAGTACTTC. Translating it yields CASSLSGRADEQYF.

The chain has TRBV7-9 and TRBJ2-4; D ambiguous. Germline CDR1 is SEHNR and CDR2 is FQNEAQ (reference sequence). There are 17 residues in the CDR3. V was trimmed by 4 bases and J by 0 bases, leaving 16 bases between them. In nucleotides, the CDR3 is TGTGCCAGCAGCTCCGGGTCCACCCTCCTAGCCAAAAACATTCAGTACTTC. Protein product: CASSSGSTLLAKNIQYF. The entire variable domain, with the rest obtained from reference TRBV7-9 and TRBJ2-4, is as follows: DTGVSQNPRHKITKRGQNVTFRCDPISEHNRLYWYRQTLGQGPEFLTYFQNEAQLEKSRLLSDRFSAERPKGSFSTLEIQRTEQGDSAMYLCASSSGSTLLAKNIQYFGAGTRLSVL.

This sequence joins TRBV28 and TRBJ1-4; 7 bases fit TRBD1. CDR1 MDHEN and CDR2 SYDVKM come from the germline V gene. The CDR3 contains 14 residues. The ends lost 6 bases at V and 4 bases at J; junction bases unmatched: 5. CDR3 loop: CASSEAGGNEKLFF. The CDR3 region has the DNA TGTGCCAGCAGCGAAGCAGGGGGTAATGAAAAACTGTTTTTT.

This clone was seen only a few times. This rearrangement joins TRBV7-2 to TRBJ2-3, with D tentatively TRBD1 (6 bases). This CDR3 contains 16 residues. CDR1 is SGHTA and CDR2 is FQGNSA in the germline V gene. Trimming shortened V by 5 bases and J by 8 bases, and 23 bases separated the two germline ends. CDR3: CASSPRGGRPVGTQYF. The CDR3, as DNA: TGTGCCAGCAGCCCCAGGGGCGGACGACCGGTTGGTACGCAGTATTTT.

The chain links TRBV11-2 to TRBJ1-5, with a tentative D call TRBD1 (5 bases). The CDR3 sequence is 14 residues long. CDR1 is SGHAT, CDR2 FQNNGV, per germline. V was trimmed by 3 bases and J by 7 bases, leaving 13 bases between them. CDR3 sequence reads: CASSFRQGDQPQHF. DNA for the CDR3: TGTGCCAGCAGCTTTCGACAAGGGGACCAGCCCCAGCATTTT.